This T cell receptor (beta chain) appears in the sequencing data of a study of blood T cells in healthy people across ages. Study observations and caveats: While age rose, TCR beta diversity per million T cells dropped in a roughly linear way.

Then a second PCR, running about 6 to 12 cycles, was carried out with a sample-barcoded 5' primer and a J-beta primer mix. TCRdb re-analysed the 5' RACE reads in MiXCR, keeping a single row per CDR3 protein. Altogether around 1,800,000 distinct CDR3 sequences are present, about 39% being singletons, with the ten largest covering 23%. This CDR3 comprises 17 residues. CDR1 and CDR2 (germline): SGHRS, YFSETQ. Comments on this clonotype: Its antigen is undetermined. Compared with germline, one end of the junction differs, possibly owing to a read error.

Sample: blood. The receptor's source is a human donor in good health. The chain combines TRBV5-1 with TRBJ2-1, with D possibly matching TRBD1 (6 bases). The CDR3 region is CACSSQPPGHSRNEQFF. CDR3 nucleotides: TGCGCCTGCAGCTCCCAACCTCCGGGACATAGTAGGAATGAGCAGTTCTTC.